A single sample gave rise to the 7 T cell receptor beta chains below, sequenced in a study of T cell repertoires in cytomegalovirus infection. These receptors have no identified antigens. One entry per CDR3 protein results from TCRdb running MiXCR on the reads. The sample yields approximately 730,000 distinct CDR3 sequences, 30% to 35% seen once. Sequencing used cultured PBMCs, obtained from culture after CMV antigen stimulation. These receptors were taken from a human donor in good health (CMV status not recorded). Some clones in this sample may be carry-over from other donors' samples.

This clonotype was seen only a few times. V usage is TRBV5-1 and J usage is TRBJ2-1, with 7 bases that match TRBD2. This CDR3 contains 14 residues. V gave up 4 bases and J gave up 7 bases; unmatched junction bases: 8. Germline CDR1 is SGHRS and CDR2 is YFSETQ. The CDR3 DNA sequence: TGCGCCAGCAGCCCCTGGGGGGGGGGGAATGAGCAGTTCTTC. It yields the protein CASSPWGGGNEQFF.

The gene calls are TRBV27 and TRBJ1-5; 7 positions match TRBD1. CDR1 is MNHEY and CDR2 is SMNVEV in the germline V gene (reference sequence). Unmatched junction bases numbered 5, after V lost 0 bases and J lost 3 bases. CDR3 size: 16 residues. Here the CDR3 reads CASSLSWTGDNQPQHF. In DNA form, the CDR3 reads TGTGCCAGCAGTTTATCCTGGACAGGCGACAATCAGCCCCAGCATTTT.

The rearrangement joins TRBV6-1 to TRBJ2-5; 9 nucleotides line up with TRBD1. The CDR3 runs 15 residues. The V gene end was trimmed by 4 bases and the J gene end by 5 bases; junction bases not matched to a gene: 8. In germline, CDR1 is MNHNS, CDR2 SASEGT. The CDR3 is CASSAGDRARETQYF. The CDR3 DNA is TGTGCCAGCAGTGCTGGGGACAGGGCTCGGGAGACCCAGTACTTC.

This chain joins TRBV2 and TRBJ2-1, with 10 bases identical to TRBD2. This CDR3 contains 15 residues. In germline, CDR1 is SNHLY, CDR2 FYNNEI. V lost 8 bases to trimming and J lost 5 bases; unmatched junction nucleotides: 9. The chain's CDR3 is CASYKRSGGDNEQFF. The CDR3 coding sequence is TGTGCCAGCTACAAAAGGAGCGGGGGGGACAATGAGCAGTTCTTC.

In DNA, the CDR3 is TGTGCCAGCAGTTTGGGGCCGACAGGGACTTTGACTGAAGCTTTCTTT. Amino acid sequence: CASSLGPTGTLTEAFF. The V call is TRBV12-3 or TRBV12-4, the J call TRBJ1-1; the match to TRBD1 covers 7 bases. The CDR3 runs to 16 residues. Unmatched junction bases numbered 12, after V lost 3 bases and J lost 5 bases.

The J gene is TRBJ1-2, the V gene TRBV19; no clear D. CDR3 length: 12 amino acids. Trimming stripped 3 bases from V and 5 bases from J, with 7 bases between. Germline CDR1 LNHDA, CDR2 SQIVND (reference sequence). CDR3 sequence (DNA): TGTGCCAGTAGTATTGGGCAGTATGGCTACACCTTC. Translation: CASSIGQYGYTF.

The rearrangement joins TRBV3-1 to TRBJ2-7; the D gene is possibly TRBD1 (6 bases). V was pared by 3 bases and J by 0 bases, with 9 bases between. The germline V gene encodes CDR1 LGHDT and CDR2 YNNKEL (reference sequence). The CDR3 contains 14 residues. The chain's CDR3 is CASSQPGASYEQYF. CDR3 coding DNA: TGTGCCAGCAGCCAGCCAGGGGCCTCCTACGAGCAGTACTTC.